The clone carrying this T cell receptor beta chain was observed a handful of times. The record originates from a study of human T cells and chemical hapten exposure. Study summary: Slight volume differences across pooled libraries mainly accounted for varying per-sample TCR yields.

The CDR3 runs 15 residues. Germline CDR1 MDHEN, CDR2 SYDVKM. J was trimmed by 1 base and V by 5 bases; bases with no gene match: 6. Sequencing started from total RNA isolated from unfractionated whole blood. The library put unique molecular identifiers onto individual cDNA molecules. TCRdb processed the 5' RACE reads anew with MiXCR; each CDR3 protein has one entry. The sample records some 150,000 distinct CDR3 sequences, roughly 4.1% being singletons. The receptor was derived from a female donor in good health. V is TRBV28 and J is TRBJ2-7; TRBD1 matches 9 bases. The CDR3: CASSVQGASSYEQYF. In nucleotides, the CDR3 is TGTGCCAGCAGTGTACAGGGGGCCTCTTCCTACGAGCAGTACTTC.